This T cell receptor (beta chain) was captured by sequencing in a study of OX40 agonist ivuxolimab in advanced cancers. Study overall: Clinicians treated patients with ivuxolimab, an agonistic anti-OX40 (CD134) antibody. Overall study findings and caveats: Clonal expansion from baseline to week 6 occurred in both CD4+ and CD8+ T cells.

TCRdb's table, derived via immunoSEQ multiplex PCR, lists solely in-frame clones and lacks some. This table holds tens of thousands of clones, approximately 80% found once. With 0 bases removed from V and 2 bases from J, the gap between germline ends came to 14 bases. The CDR3 runs to 16 residues. The germline CDR1 and CDR2 sequences are SGHRS and YFSETQ. On this clone itself: Its antigen is not known.

Here the sequenced sample was CD4+ or CD8+ T cells sorted from blood, taken in a trial of the OX40 agonist ivuxolimab. This receptor was obtained from an adult with an advanced solid tumor such as melanoma, head and neck, liver or kidney cancer. This chain links TRBV5-1 with TRBJ2-5; weak D call: TRBD2 (6 bases). CDR3: CASSLGLGVGQETQYF. CDR3 in DNA: TGCGCCAGCAGCTTGGGACTAGGGGTGGGGCAAGAGACCCAGTACTTC.